This T cell receptor (beta chain) was found in a study of blood T cell repertoires in COVID-19. Looking at the study overall: Sources were T cells, B-cell-depleted T cells, or PBMCs; the material itself was cDNA or gDNA.

This CDR3 has 15 residues. Trimming took off 3 bases at V and 0 bases at J, with 8 bases between the two ends. Per the germline V gene, CDR1 is MDHEN and CDR2 is SYDVKM. Profiled with immunoSEQ multiplex PCR; TCRdb holds only in-frame clones, not every one. The table lists around 180,000 clones, about nine tenths of them singletons. What was sequenced was peripheral blood. The chain employs TRBV28 and TRBJ1-4, with a tentative D call TRBD1 (6 bases). The TCR originated in a man between 65 and 85 years old with active or convalescent COVID-19. CDR3 region: CASSLPGATNEKLFF. CDR3 sequence (DNA): TGTGCCAGCAGTTTGCCAGGGGCAACTAATGAAAAACTGTTTTTT.